This is a list of T cell receptor beta chains from one sample in a study of T cell repertoires in cytomegalovirus infection. TCRdb independently ran MiXCR on the reads; one entry per CDR3 protein. The data hold 650,000 to 900,000 distinct CDR3 sequences, with about 28% observed a single time. These receptors' antigens are unknown. This specimen was cultured CD8+ T cells from PBMCs, taken from culture after CMV antigen stimulation. The source of these receptors is a human donor in good health (CMV status not recorded). Some clones in this sample may be carry-over from other donors' samples. The CDR3 runs from the conserved cysteine through the conserved F or W. Each record gives: CDR3 protein, V gene, J gene, clone size. Clone size is given for some rows only: seen once, a few or many times, or a class if the clone is expanded.

CASTEDAYGYTF,TRBV19,TRBJ1-2,few
CAGSQDGQGLLNTEAFF,TRBV3-1,TRBJ1-1,NA
CASSSSGGGVKNIQYF,TRBV4-1,TRBJ2-4,few
CASGLVYETGGATNEKLFF,TRBV12-5,TRBJ1-4,few
CASSQDGVSYEQYF,TRBV4-1,TRBJ2-7,NA
CASSQAAGTRGSGYNEQFF,TRBV3-1,TRBJ2-1,NA
CASSVTSGGGETQYF,TRBV9,TRBJ2-5,NA
CAIPGESASTDTQYF,TRBV12-3/TRBV12-4,TRBJ2-3,NA
CSARDEGANEQFF,TRBV20-1,TRBJ2-1,NA
CASTPEASYNEQFF,TRBV6-2/TRBV6-3,TRBJ2-1,NA
CASSLFSSGDNQPPHF,TRBV28,TRBJ1-5,NA
CASSRGYSGNTIYF,TRBV4-3,TRBJ1-3,once
CSAPEDIQYF,TRBV20-1,TRBJ2-4,NA
CSERDSQETQYF,TRBV29-1,TRBJ2-5,NA
CASSLSHGTALNEKLFF,TRBV7-8,TRBJ1-4,NA
CASSPWSGDFGETQYF,TRBV27,TRBJ2-5,NA
CASSTSGGNGYTF,TRBV12-3/TRBV12-4,TRBJ1-2,few
CATSRDGGPEQYF,TRBV15,TRBJ2-7,few
CASSTFSTGPGTDTQYF,TRBV6-1,TRBJ2-3,few
CASTTGGNQPQHF,TRBV6-1,TRBJ1-5,NA
CASSPRQGVSGRYGYTF,TRBV4-1,TRBJ1-2,few
CASKTLQETQYF,TRBV6-2/TRBV6-3,TRBJ2-5,NA
CASSGTGGHYGYTF,TRBV6-2/TRBV6-3,TRBJ1-2,many
CASSERLAGPTDTQYF,TRBV7-6,TRBJ2-3,NA